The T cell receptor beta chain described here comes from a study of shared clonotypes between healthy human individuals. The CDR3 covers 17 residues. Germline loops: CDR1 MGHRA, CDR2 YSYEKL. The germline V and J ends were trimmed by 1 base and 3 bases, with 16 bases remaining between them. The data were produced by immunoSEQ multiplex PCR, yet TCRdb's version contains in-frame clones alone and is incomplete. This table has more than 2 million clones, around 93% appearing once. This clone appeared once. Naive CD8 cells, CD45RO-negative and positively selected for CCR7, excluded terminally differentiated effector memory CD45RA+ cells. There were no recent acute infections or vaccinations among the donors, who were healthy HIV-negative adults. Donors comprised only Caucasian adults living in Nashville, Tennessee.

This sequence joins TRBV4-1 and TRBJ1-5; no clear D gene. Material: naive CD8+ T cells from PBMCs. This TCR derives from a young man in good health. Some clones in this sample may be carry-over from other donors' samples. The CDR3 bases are TGCGCCAGCAGCCAAGGGAGGTCAGCGGGTAACAATCAGCCCCAGCATTTT. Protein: CASSQGRSAGNNQPQHF.